This TCR beta chain was found in a study of T cell responses to AZD1222 COVID-19 vaccine. Overall study results and limits: Reports say nearly half of spike-specific TCRs go after unmutated variant regions. Clonal diversity was possibly underestimated, and the donors were mostly white British, with more females. Spike-specific TCR breadth rose after two AZD1222 doses, and depth rose as well. At 160-218 and 743-854, vaccine-associated CD4 TCRs were dominant, and they spanned spike.

For this clone: Its antigen is not known.

TCRdb's copy holds only in-frame clones and misses some; the assay was immunoSEQ multiplex PCR. This sample yields around 130,000 clones, of which approximately 85% are seen a single time; 7.5% to 8% belongs to the top ten. The CDR3 totals 13 residues. Deletions cut 10 bases from V and 1 base from J, with 12 bases between. CDR1 is MDHEN, CDR2 SYDVKM, per germline. The sample in question was peripheral blood, obtained on day 0 of AZD1222 vaccination. The receptor comes from an adult in good health. V usage is TRBV28 and J usage is TRBJ2-3; no firm D call. The CDR3 sequence: CATLSTGTDTQYF. The CDR3 DNA reads TGTGCCACCCTCAGCACAGGCACAGATACGCAGTATTTT.